This TCR beta chain derives from a study of cytomegalovirus exposure and HLA in healthy donors. Germline CDR1 reads KGHSH; CDR2 reads LQKENI. V lost 4 bases and J lost 2; bases outside the gene matches: 4. The CDR3 totals 16 residues. This clone has only one observation. Its antigen is unknown. Overall study results and limits: Earlier results showed most TCR beta V segments being productive about 87% or about 30% of the time. The likely origin of a cluster of highly shared sequence variants was a sequencing artifact. HLA-A and HLA-B allele assignments for most subjects were reportedly predicted accurately using TCR beta sequences.

The PCR ran on 60 Vbeta and 13 Jbeta primers. Assay: immunoSEQ multiplex PCR; the TCRdb copy retains only in-frame clones and omits some. The repertoire holds 100,000 to 150,000 clones, with approximately 72% as singletons. This receptor was taken from a woman in her forties or fifties in good health and CMV-seropositive. The rearrangement joins TRBV18 to TRBJ2-3; 12 bases agree with TRBD2. The source material was PBMCs. This CDR3 is CASSRTSGGSTDTQYF. CDR3 in DNA: TGTGCCAGCTCACGAACTAGCGGGGGGTCCACAGATACGCAGTATTTT.